The 18 T cell receptor beta chains below all came from one sample that was sequenced in a study of molecular identifiers for immune sequencing clone quantification. MiXCR, applied by TCRdb to the PCR reads, yields one record per CDR3 protein. The sample contains 8,500 to 11,000 distinct CDR3 sequences, roughly 18% of which appear only once. The sequencing input was naive CD8+ T cells from blood, with Jurkat cell RNA spiked in. Sample subset: FACS-sorted CD8+CD4-CCR7+CD45RA+ naive T cells. The receptors stem from a human donor in good health. Some libraries in this study had Jurkat cell RNA spiked in.

This clonotype counts as medium-sized (0.01 to 0.1%). V usage is TRBV9 and J usage is TRBJ2-2, with unresolved D. V lost 4 bases, J lost 2 bases, and 6 bases lay in between. The CDR3 covers 13 residues. Per germline, CDR1 SGDLS and CDR2 YYNGEE. The CDR3 region has the DNA TGTGCCAGCAGCCCCACAAACACCGGGGAGCTGTTTTTT. Translating gives CASSPTNTGELFF.

A word on this clonotype: This clone may be a read error of a much larger clone one base away. The V gene is TRBV10-3, the J gene TRBJ1-5; D remains ambiguous. The CDR3 has 15 amino acids. Trimming pared 6 bases from V and 4 bases from J, leaving 16 bases between. CDR1 and CDR2 (germline): ENHRY, SYGVKD. The CDR3 nucleotides are TGTGCCATCAGCTCGGACGGCAGCGGGAATCAGCCCCAGCATTTT. Protein: CAISSDGSGNQPQHF.

Note on this clonotype: This may come from a read error, since a much larger clone is one base off. This chain links TRBV12-3 or TRBV12-4 with TRBJ2-7; TRBD2 matches 9 bases. CDR3 length: 14 residues. After removal of 6 bases from V and 2 bases from J, the junction contained 5 bases not matched to a gene. The CDR3 reads CASSHASGTYEQYF. For the CDR3, the DNA is TGTGCCAGCAGCCACGCTAGCGGGACCTACGAGCAGTACTTC.

This clonotype was detected a few times. This could be a read error, since a much larger clone is one nucleotide away. The chain carries TRBV2 and TRBJ2-3; 9 bases match TRBD2. The CDR3 length is 18 residues. Germline-derived CDR1 and CDR2 are SNHLY and FYNNEI. Unmatched junction bases numbered 14, after V lost 6 bases and J lost 1 base. Here the CDR3 reads CASSTTPTSGYCTDTQYF. In DNA, the CDR3 is TGTGCCAGCAGCACTACCCCCACTAGCGGGTACTGCACAGATACGCAGTATTTT.

This clonotype was counted at least ten times. The chain has TRBV29-1 and TRBJ1-3; D is unresolved. Trimming cost V 3 bases and J 4 bases, with 13 bases left between them. Germline lookup yields CDR1 SQVTM and CDR2 ANQGSEA. The CDR3 is 14 amino acids. This CDR3 is CSVEVFNWGNTIYF. The DNA for the CDR3 is TGCAGCGTTGAGGTCTTCAATTGGGGAAACACCATATATTTT.

This clonotype showed up many times. The chain employs TRBV13 and TRBJ1-1; 10 bases are shared with TRBD1. This CDR3 has 12 residues. Looked up from germline, CDR1 is PRHDT and CDR2 is FYEKMQ (reference sequence). V lost 5 bases, J lost 11 bases, and 5 bases stayed unmatched. The CDR3 sequence: CASSQGTGEAFF. The CDR3 nucleotides read TGTGCCAGCAGCCAAGGGACAGGGGAGGCTTTCTTT.

Points on this clonotype: A read error may be the cause here, since a much bigger clone is one base away. This chain joins TRBV30 and TRBJ1-2, with a possible D match to TRBD1 (6 bases). Germline V gives CDR1 GTSNPN, CDR2 SVGIG (reference sequence). CDR3 length: 15 amino acids. This CDR3 reads CAWSAEPGVENGYAF. CDR3 bases: TGTGCCTGGAGCGCCGAGCCAGGGGTAGAAAATGGCTACGCCTTC.

Note on this clonotype: This clone may be a read error of a much larger clone one base away. This sequence joins TRBV19 and TRBJ2-1; no reliable D call. V lost 1 base and J lost 0, with 10 bases in between. The V gene's germline CDR1 is LNHDA and CDR2 SQIVND (reference sequence). The length of the CDR3 is 16 residues. Written as DNA, the CDR3 is TGTGCCAGTAGTATAGTCTCAGTGAGCTCCTACAATGAGCAGTTCTTC. Amino acid sequence: CASSIVSVSSYNEQFF. Drawing the rest from reference TRBV19 and TRBJ2-1, the complete variable domain is DGGITQSPKYLFRKEGQNVTLSCEQNLNHDAMYWYRQDPGQGLRLIYYSQIVNDFQKGDIAEGYSVSREKKESFPLTVTSAQKNPTAFYLCASSIVSVSSYNEQFFGPGTRLTVL.

This clonotype was picked up a small number of times. V usage is TRBV7-8 and J usage is TRBJ1-5; no reliable D call. CDR3 length equals 16 residues. V lost 2 bases and J 8 bases, leaving 19 bases between the germline ends. Germline CDR1 SGHVS, CDR2 FQNEAQ. This CDR3 is CASSLYARGIEEPQHF. Here the CDR3 DNA reads TGTGCCAGCAGCTTATATGCCCGAGGGATCGAGGAGCCCCAGCATTTT.

V is TRBV29-1 and J is TRBJ2-7; 8 bases map to TRBD1. V was clipped by 3 bases and J by 1 base; unmatched bases: 8. Per the germline V gene, CDR1 is SQVTM and CDR2 is ANQGSEA. The CDR3 has 15 amino acids. In DNA form, the CDR3 reads TGCAGCGTTGATGTTGGTGGGACAGGTTCCTACGAGCAGTACTTC. The encoded protein is CSVDVGGTGSYEQYF.

This clonotype ranks as medium-sized. The chain joins TRBV20-1 to TRBJ2-7; tentatively, D is TRBD1 (6 bases). The V end lost 3 bases, the J end lost 1 base, and 19 bases lay between the germline ends. The CDR3 is made up of 16 amino acids. In germline, CDR1 is DFQATT, CDR2 SNEGSKA (reference sequence). In DNA form, the CDR3 reads TGCAGTGCTAGCGATCGAAGTGACAGGAGGTCCTACGAGCAGTACTTC. This translates into CSASDRSDRRSYEQYF.

This clonotype is labeled medium-sized. The chain combines TRBV20-1 with TRBJ1-2, with a weak D call TRBD1 (5 bases). Germline V gene sequence: CDR1 DFQATT, CDR2 SNEGSKA (reference sequence). CDR3 length: 15 amino acids. V was cut by 1 base and J by 2 bases, with 14 bases left in between. CDR3 protein: CSARVWQGPNYGYTF. The CDR3 bases are TGCAGTGCTAGAGTGTGGCAGGGCCCAAACTATGGCTACACCTTC.

By frequency in the sample, this clonotype is medium-sized. The chain joins TRBV28 to TRBJ2-3; either TRBD1 or TRBD2 may fit D (5 bases each). The CDR3 extends over 13 amino acids. Germline-derived CDR1 and CDR2 are MDHEN and SYDVKM. Trimming removed 4 bases at V and 2 bases at J, with 7 bases between. The CDR3 nucleotides are TGTGCCAGCAGTTCCGGGACCACAGATACGCAGTATTTT. Translation: CASSSGTTDTQYF.

This clonotype was found many times. The chain uses TRBV5-1 and TRBJ2-7, with 16 bases fitting TRBD2. V shed 2 bases, J shed 4 bases, and the junction held 3 bases outside the gene matches. The CDR3 runs 16 residues. Germline assignment: CDR1 SGHRS and CDR2 YFSETQ. The CDR3 sequence: CASSFWGLAGGYEQYF. The DNA of the CDR3 is TGCGCCAGCAGCTTCTGGGGACTAGCGGGAGGGTACGAGCAGTACTTC.

This clonotype was detected only a few times. V is TRBV2 and J is TRBJ2-7, with TRBD2 as a possible D gene (5 bases). The V gene lost 6 bases and the J gene lost 0 bases, with 12 bases spanning the gap. Per germline, CDR1 SNHLY and CDR2 FYNNEI. The CDR3 contains 14 residues. CDR3 protein: CASRQTGSSYEQYF. The CDR3 nucleotides are TGTGCCAGCAGGCAGACGGGAAGCTCCTACGAGCAGTACTTC.

A word on this clonotype: This may come from a read error, since a much larger clone is one base off. The chain employs TRBV11-2 and TRBJ2-5; 8 bases are shared with TRBD2. V lost 5 bases and J lost 7; bases outside the gene matches: 21. CDR1 is SGHAT and CDR2 is FQNNGV in the germline V gene. This CDR3 comprises 18 residues. The CDR3 DNA reads TGTGCCAGCAGCCCCGGCGGTTTCAGCGGGAGATTCGAGGGGACCCAGTACTTC. Encoded protein: CASSPGGFSGRFEGTQYF. Combining the CDR3 with reference TRBV11-2 and TRBJ2-5 gives the whole variable domain EAGVAQSPRYKIIEKRQSVAFWCNPISGHATLYWYQQILGQGPKLLIQFQNNGVVDDSQLPKDRFSAERLKGVDSTLKIQPAKLEDSAVYLCASSPGGFSGRFEGTQYFGPGTRLLVL.

This clonotype was detected once. One base away lies a much larger clone, so this may be a sequencing read error. No conserved phenylalanine or tryptophan is present at the end of the CDR3, so a read error is the likely explanation. The gene calls are TRBV12-3 or TRBV12-4 and TRBJ2-1; D gene ambiguous. CDR3 length: 13 residues. The V end was cut by 3 bases, the J end by 10 bases, with 13 bases between. The CDR3 loop is CASSLSGSGEQFL. The CDR3 nucleotides are TGTGCCAGCAGTTTGTCTGGTAGTGGGGAGCAGTTCCTC.

This clonotype was seen only a few times. The chain carries TRBV11-2 and TRBJ2-7, with TRBD2 matching 10 bases. V shed 0 bases and J 6 bases; nucleotides not matched to a gene: 17. The CDR3 consists of 19 residues. Germline CDR1 and CDR2: SGHAT and FQNNGV. The CDR3 DNA reads as TGTGCCAGCAGCTTAGATCGGTTAACAGGGACTAGCGCCTATCGCGAGCAGTACTTC. Encoded protein: CASSLDRLTGTSAYREQYF.